A selection of T cell receptor beta chains follows, all from one sample in a study of technical replicates of blood from several donors. Some clones are missing from TCRdb's copy, which holds only in-frame ones; the method was immunoSEQ multiplex PCR. In the table there are over 75,000 clones, about 94% of which are singletons. The sequencing input was T cells isolated from PBMCs. The receptors were gathered from a human donor in good health. Each CDR3 is given with its conserved first and last residue. Each record gives: V gene, D gene, clone size, J gene, CDR3 DNA, CDR3 protein. D genes are given only for firm matches. Clone size is stated in some rows and not others, as once, few, many or a class when expanded.

V: TRBV7-6
D: .
size: .
J: TRBJ1-4
DNA: TGTGCCAGCAGCTTGGTGGGCAGGGTTAATGAAAAACTGTTTTTT
CDR3: CASSLVGRVNEKLFF

V: TRBV29-1
D: TRBD2
size: .
J: TRBJ2-1
DNA: TGCAGCGTTGATCCCGGACTAGCGATAAATGAGCAGTTCTTC
CDR3: CSVDPGLAINEQFF

V: TRBV29-1
D: .
size: .
J: TRBJ2-3
DNA: TGCAGCGTCGCTGGTGGGACGGGGGACACAGATACGCAGTATTTT
CDR3: CSVAGGTGDTDTQYF

V: TRBV6-1
D: TRBD1
size: .
J: TRBJ1-4
DNA: TGTGCCAGCAGTGAAGTGAGGGGGCGAGGTGAAAAACTGTTTTTT
CDR3: CASSEVRGRGEKLFF

V: TRBV6-1
D: .
size: .
J: TRBJ1-5
DNA: TGTGCCAGCAGTGTGAGGAGGGAAGGCAATCAGCCCCAGCATTTT
CDR3: CASSVRREGNQPQHF

V: TRBV28
D: TRBD1
size: .
J: TRBJ1-5
DNA: TGTGCCAGCAAGGGACAGACTAAATTTCAGCCCCAGCATTTT
CDR3: CASKGQTKFQPQHF

V: TRBV5-1
D: TRBD2
size: .
J: TRBJ2-7
DNA: TGCGCCAGCAGCTTAGGGACTAGCGGTTTCTACGAGCAGTACTTC
CDR3: CASSLGTSGFYEQYF

V: TRBV6-6
D: TRBD2
size: .
J: TRBJ2-5
DNA: TGTGCCAGCACCCTGGGACTAGCGGGAGAGACCCAGTACTTC
CDR3: CASTLGLAGETQYF

V: TRBV6-1
D: .
size: .
J: TRBJ1-2
DNA: TGTGCCAGCAGTCCCACAGGCCTAGCTAACTATGGCTACACCTTC
CDR3: CASSPTGLANYGYTF

V: TRBV6-1
D: .
size: .
J: TRBJ1-3
DNA: TGTGCCAGCAGTGAAGCGAGGCAACTTGCTGGAAACACCATATATTTT
CDR3: CASSEARQLAGNTIYF

V: TRBV29-1
D: TRBD1
size: .
J: TRBJ1-1
DNA: TGCAGCTCGGACAGGGGGCTGACTGAAGCTTTCTTT
CDR3: CSSDRGLTEAFF

V: TRBV7-8
D: .
size: .
J: TRBJ2-7
DNA: TGTGCCAGCAGCTTACTGGGAGGTACCTACGAGCAGTACTTC
CDR3: CASSLLGGTYEQYF

V: TRBV19
D: .
size: once
J: TRBJ2-1
DNA: TGTGCCAGTAGTAAACTTCCAGGGGCGTTACTCTACAATGAGCAGTTCTTC
CDR3: CASSKLPGALLYNEQFF

V: TRBV28
D: TRBD1
size: .
J: TRBJ2-1
DNA: TGTGCCAGCAGTTTCCCTTTGACAGGGGGCATGTCCTACAATGAGCAGTTCTTC
CDR3: CASSFPLTGGMSYNEQFF

V: TRBV11-3
D: .
size: .
J: TRBJ1-2
DNA: TGTGCCAGCAGCAACACAGGGACTAACTATGGCTACACCTTC
CDR3: CASSNTGTNYGYTF

V: TRBV6-1
D: .
size: .
J: TRBJ1-5
DNA: TGTGCCAGCAGTGAATTATCGTTGCCCCAGCATTTT
CDR3: CASSELSLPQHF

V: TRBV27
D: TRBD2
size: .
J: TRBJ2-3
DNA: TGTGCCAGCAGTTTATCAGAGGGACTAGCGGCCACAGATACGCAGTATTTT
CDR3: CASSLSEGLAATDTQYF

V: TRBV7-3
D: TRBD1
size: .
J: TRBJ2-7
DNA: TGTGCCAGCAGCTCAACAGGGGCCGAGCAGTACTTC
CDR3: CASSSTGAEQYF

V: TRBV6-6
D: TRBD1
size: .
J: TRBJ2-1
DNA: TGTGCCAGCGGGGGACAGAAGAAGGGAAATGAGCAGTTCTTC
CDR3: CASGGQKKGNEQFF

V: TRBV28
D: TRBD2
size: .
J: TRBJ2-3
DNA: TGTGCCAGCAGCAGGGGTGGAACTAGCGGGAGAGGCGATACGCAGTATTTT
CDR3: CASSRGGTSGRGDTQYF

V: TRBV29-1
D: .
size: .
J: TRBJ2-3
DNA: TGCAGCGTTGTGGGAGGACGACCCACAGATACGCAGTATTTT
CDR3: CSVVGGRPTDTQYF

V: TRBV6-1
D: TRBD1
size: .
J: TRBJ1-2
DNA: TGTGCCAGCATCAGGGGGCACAACTATGGCTACACCTTC
CDR3: CASIRGHNYGYTF

V: TRBV7-2
D: .
size: .
J: TRBJ2-3
DNA: TGTGCCAGCAGCTTAACCGGGGAATCTAGCACAGATACGCAGTATTTT
CDR3: CASSLTGESSTDTQYF

V: TRBV4-2
D: TRBD2
size: .
J: TRBJ2-7
DNA: TGTGCCAGCAGCCAGTCAAGCGGGAGAGCCTACGAGCAGTACTTC
CDR3: CASSQSSGRAYEQYF

V: TRBV28
D: .
size: .
J: TRBJ1-5
DNA: TGTGCCAGCAGTGCCAGGGGCAATCAGCCCCAGCATTTT
CDR3: CASSARGNQPQHF

V: TRBV30
D: .
size: few
J: TRBJ1-1
DNA: TGTGCCTGGACTACGAGGGACACTGAAGCTTTCTTT
CDR3: CAWTTRDTEAFF

V: TRBV27
D: TRBD2
size: .
J: TRBJ2-7
DNA: TGTGCCAGCAGTTCCTGGGGGGGGGAGGCGTCCTACGAGCAGTACTTC
CDR3: CASSSWGGEASYEQYF

V: TRBV11-2
D: .
size: .
J: TRBJ2-5
DNA: TGTGCCAGCAGCTTAGAAGGGGCCCTAGGGACCCAGTACTTC
CDR3: CASSLEGALGTQYF

V: TRBV5-1
D: TRBD1
size: .
J: TRBJ2-7
DNA: TGCGCCAGCAGCTTGGGGACAGGGAAAGGGGAGCAGTACTTC
CDR3: CASSLGTGKGEQYF

V: TRBV14
D: .
size: .
J: TRBJ1-1
DNA: TGTGCCAGCAGCCATTCCGGGGGTAAGGGTGCTTTCTTT
CDR3: CASSHSGGKGAFF

V: TRBV5-5
D: .
size: .
J: TRBJ1-5
DNA: TGTGCCAGCAGCCCGCGGGGGGCAAGCAATCAGCCCCAGCATTTT
CDR3: CASSPRGASNQPQHF

V: TRBV5-6
D: TRBD1
size: .
J: TRBJ2-7
DNA: TGTGCCAGCAGCTCATATAAGACAGGGAATCCCTACGAGCAGTACTTC
CDR3: CASSSYKTGNPYEQYF

V: TRBV6-5
D: .
size: once
J: TRBJ1-3
DNA: TGTGCCAGCGCAACCAGGGACTTCGCTGGAAACACCATATATTTT
CDR3: CASATRDFAGNTIYF

V: TRBV11-3
D: .
size: .
J: TRBJ1-2
DNA: TGTGCCAGCAGCTTAGACGGCAGGGGAATTCGAGGCTACACCTTC
CDR3: CASSLDGRGIRGYTF

V: TRBV11-2
D: TRBD2
size: .
J: TRBJ2-7
DNA: TGTGCCAGCAGCTCCGGGGGGTCGGGGATCTACGAGCAGTACTTC
CDR3: CASSSGGSGIYEQYF

V: TRBV30
D: TRBD1
size: .
J: TRBJ2-1
DNA: TGTGCCTGGAGTGTTACTACAGGGGCCTACAATGAGCAGTTCTTC
CDR3: CAWSVTTGAYNEQFF

V: TRBV19
D: .
size: .
J: TRBJ1-2
DNA: TGTGCCAGTAGCGGTCCCGCAGGCTACACCTTC
CDR3: CASSGPAGYTF